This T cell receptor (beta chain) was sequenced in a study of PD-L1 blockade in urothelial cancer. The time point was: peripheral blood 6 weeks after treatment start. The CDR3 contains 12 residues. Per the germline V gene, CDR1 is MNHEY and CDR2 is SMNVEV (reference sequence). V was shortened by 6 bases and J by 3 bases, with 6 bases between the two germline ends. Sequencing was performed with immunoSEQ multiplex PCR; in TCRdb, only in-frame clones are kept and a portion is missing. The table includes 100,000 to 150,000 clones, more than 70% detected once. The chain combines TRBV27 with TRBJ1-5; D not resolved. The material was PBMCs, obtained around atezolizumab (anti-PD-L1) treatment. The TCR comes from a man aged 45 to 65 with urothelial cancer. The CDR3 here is CASRSFNQPQHF. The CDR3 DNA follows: TGTGCCAGCAGGAGTTTCAATCAGCCCCAGCATTTT.